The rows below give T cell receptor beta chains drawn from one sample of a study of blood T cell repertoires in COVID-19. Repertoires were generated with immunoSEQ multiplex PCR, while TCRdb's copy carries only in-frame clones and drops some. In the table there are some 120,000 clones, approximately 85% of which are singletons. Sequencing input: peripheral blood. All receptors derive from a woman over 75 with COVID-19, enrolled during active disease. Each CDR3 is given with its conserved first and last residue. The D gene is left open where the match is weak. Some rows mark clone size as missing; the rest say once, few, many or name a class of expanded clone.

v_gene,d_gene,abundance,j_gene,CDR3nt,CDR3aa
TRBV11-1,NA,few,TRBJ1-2,TGTGCCAGCACCCAAAACAGGGAAAACTATGGCTACACCTTC,CASTQNRENYGYTF
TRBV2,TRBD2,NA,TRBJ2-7,TGTGCCAGCAGTGAAAATAGCGGGAGGTCTACCTACGAGCAGTACTTC,CASSENSGRSTYEQYF
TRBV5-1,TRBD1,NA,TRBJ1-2,TGCGCCAGCAGCTTGCCAGACAGGGGGTATGGCTACACCTTC,CASSLPDRGYGYTF
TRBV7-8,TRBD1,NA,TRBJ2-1,TGTGCCAGCAGCTTAATAGTCCAGGGGGTAGATGAGCAGTTCTTC,CASSLIVQGVDEQFF
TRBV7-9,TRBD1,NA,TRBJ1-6,TGTGCCAGCAGCCCGGGACAGGCGCCGTATAATTCACCCCTCCACTTT,CASSPGQAPYNSPLHF
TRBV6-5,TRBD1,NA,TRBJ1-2,TGTGCCAGCAGATGGCAGGGGGGAAACTATGGCTACACCTTC,CASRWQGGNYGYTF
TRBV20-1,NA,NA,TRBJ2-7,TGCAGTGCTAGTCGTAACGAGCAGTACTTC,CSASRNEQYF
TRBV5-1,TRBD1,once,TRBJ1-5,TGCGCCAGCAGCTTGGTTGGGCAGGGGGCCCATCAGCCCCAGCATTTT,CASSLVGQGAHQPQHF
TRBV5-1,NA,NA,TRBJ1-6,TGCGCCAGCAGAGGGGAAAATAATTCACCCCTCCACTTT,CASRGENNSPLHF
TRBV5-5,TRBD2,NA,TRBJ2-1,TGTGCCAGCAGCTCTGGGGTAGTAGCGGGACGCAATGAGCAGTTCTTC,CASSSGVVAGRNEQFF
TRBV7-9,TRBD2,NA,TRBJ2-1,TGTGCCAGCAGCTTAGAGTCCCCTGGACTAGCGGGAGGGGAGCAGTTCTTC,CASSLESPGLAGGEQFF
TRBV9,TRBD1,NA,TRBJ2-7,TGTGCCAGCAGCCCCACAGGGGCCATATACGAGCAGTACTTC,CASSPTGAIYEQYF
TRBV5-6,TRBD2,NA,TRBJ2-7,TGTGCCAGCAGCGCTCGAATCCTAACTAGCGACTACGAGCAGTACTTC,CASSARILTSDYEQYF
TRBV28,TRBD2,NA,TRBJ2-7,TGTGCCAGCAGTACAGGGACTAGCGGGGTTGGTTACTACGAGCAGTACTTC,CASSTGTSGVGYYEQYF
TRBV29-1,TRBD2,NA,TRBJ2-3,TGCAGTCCGGGGGGGAATACACCCACAGATACGCAGTATTTT,CSPGGNTPTDTQYF
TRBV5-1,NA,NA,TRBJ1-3,TGCGCCAGCAGAGAAACGGTCTCTGGAAACACCATATATTTT,CASRETVSGNTIYF
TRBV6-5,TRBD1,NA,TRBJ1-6,TGTGCCAGCAGTTATGGGACAGGGTCTTCACCCCTCCACTTT,CASSYGTGSSPLHF
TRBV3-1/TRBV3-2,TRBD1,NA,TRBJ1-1,TGTGCCAGCAGCCTCCTACGACAGGGATCCACTGAAGCTTTCTTT,CASSLLRQGSTEAFF
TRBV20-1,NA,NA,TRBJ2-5,TGCAGTGCTAGTCCGGAGGGGAGCAGAGGCGAGACCCAGTACTTC,CSASPEGSRGETQYF
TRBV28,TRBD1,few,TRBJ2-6,TGTGCCAGCAGTCACCGACAGGGAACTGGGGCCAACGTCCTGACTTTC,CASSHRQGTGANVLTF
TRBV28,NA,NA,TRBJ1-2,TGTGCCAGCGGGGGAGGGGCCGTCTATGGCTACACCTTC,CASGGGAVYGYTF
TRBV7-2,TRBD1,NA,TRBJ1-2,TGTGCCAGCAGCGGTCGACAGGGCGACTATGGCTACACCTTC,CASSGRQGDYGYTF
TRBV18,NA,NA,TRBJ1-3,TGTGCCAGCTCGATTTCTAGTGGAGGACCAACATCGGGAAACACCATATATTTT,CASSISSGGPTSGNTIYF
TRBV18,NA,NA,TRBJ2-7,TGTGCCAGCTCAGAAGGAGTAAGCTACGAGCAGTACTTC,CASSEGVSYEQYF
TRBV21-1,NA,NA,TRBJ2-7,TGTGCCAGCACCCGACCTCGGAGTGGGTACGAGCAGTACTTC,CASTRPRSGYEQYF
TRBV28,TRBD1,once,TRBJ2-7,TGTGCCAGCAGTACCATCGGGACAGGGGGCATAGAGCAGTACTTC,CASSTIGTGGIEQYF
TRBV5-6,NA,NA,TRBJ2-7,TGTGCCAGCAGCCCCGAGCCCACAGGGATCTACGAGCAGTACTTC,CASSPEPTGIYEQYF
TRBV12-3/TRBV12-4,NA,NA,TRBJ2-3,TGTGCCAGCAGTTTTGACTTCACAGATACGCAGTATTTT,CASSFDFTDTQYF
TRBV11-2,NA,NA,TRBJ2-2,TGTGCCAGCAGCCCACGGGAGCGGGTGGACACCGGGGAGCTGTTTTTT,CASSPRERVDTGELFF
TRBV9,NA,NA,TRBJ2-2,TGTGCCAGCAGCGTAGATCCGCAAGCGGGCTTAAACGGGGAGCTGTTTTTT,CASSVDPQAGLNGELFF
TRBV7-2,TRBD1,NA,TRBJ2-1,TGTGCCAGCAGCTGGGGACAGGGAAAGAGGAATGAGCAGTTCTTC,CASSWGQGKRNEQFF
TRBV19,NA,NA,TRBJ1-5,TGTGCCAGTAGTCTGATGGACTTTAGCAATCAGCCCCAGCATTTT,CASSLMDFSNQPQHF
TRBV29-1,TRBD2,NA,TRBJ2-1,TGCAGCGTTGAGTTGGCGGGAGTGGCCTACAATGAGCAGTTCTTC,CSVELAGVAYNEQFF
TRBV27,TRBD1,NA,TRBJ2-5,TGTGCCAGCGCAACTCTTCGGGACAGCGCTTCGGTGGAGACCCAGTACTTC,CASATLRDSASVETQYF
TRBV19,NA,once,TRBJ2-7,TGTGCCAGTAGTATAGCGTACGGTAGCTCCTACGAGCAGTACTTC,CASSIAYGSSYEQYF
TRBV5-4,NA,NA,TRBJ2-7,TGTGCCAGCAGCTCCGTAGCGGCTAAAACCTACGAGCAGTACTTC,CASSSVAAKTYEQYF
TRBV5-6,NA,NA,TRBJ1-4,TGTGCCAGCAGCTTGCGATCGGGACTAGGGAATGAAAAACTGTTTTTT,CASSLRSGLGNEKLFF
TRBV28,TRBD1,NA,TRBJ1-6,TGTGCCAGCAGAAAAGGGACAGCCGAAAACTCCCCCATTTCGCCCCTCCACTTT,CASRKGTAENSPISPLHF
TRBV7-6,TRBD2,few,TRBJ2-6,TGTGCCAGCAGCCTCGAGCCTCCGGGACTAGCGGGAGCTGGGGCCAACGTCCTGACTTTC,CASSLEPPGLAGAGANVLTF
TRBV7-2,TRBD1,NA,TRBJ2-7,TGTGCCAGCAGCTTAGACAGGGGAGCGAACGAGCAGTACTTC,CASSLDRGANEQYF
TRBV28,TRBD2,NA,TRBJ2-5,TGTGCCAGCAGCCCGACCGGGACTAAAGAGACCCAGTACTTC,CASSPTGTKETQYF
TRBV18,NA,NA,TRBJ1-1,TGTGCCAGCTCACCGGGCAGGGCGTGGGCTGAAGCTTTCTTT,CASSPGRAWAEAFF
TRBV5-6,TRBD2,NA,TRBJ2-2,TGTGCCAGCAGCCCGGGGGGGAGGGCCAGCGGGGAGCTGTTTTTT,CASSPGGRASGELFF
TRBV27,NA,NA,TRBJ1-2,TGTGCCAGCAGTTTAGTAGCGGGGGCGGTCGACTATGGCTACACCTTC,CASSLVAGAVDYGYTF
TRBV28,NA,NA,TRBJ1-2,TGTGCCAGCACGGGGATCGCTAACTATGGCTACACCTTC,CASTGIANYGYTF
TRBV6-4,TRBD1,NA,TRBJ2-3,TGTGCCAGCAGTGGGACAGGGACAGATACGCAGTATTTT,CASSGTGTDTQYF
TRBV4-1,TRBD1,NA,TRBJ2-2,TGCGCCAGCAGCCAAGAGGGAGGACAGGGGTATGACGGGGAGCTGTTTTTT,CASSQEGGQGYDGELFF
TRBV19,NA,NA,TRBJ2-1,TGTGCCAGTAGTGTAATAGCGGACTCCTACAATGAGCAGTTCTTC,CASSVIADSYNEQFF
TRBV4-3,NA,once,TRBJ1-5,TGCGCCAGCAGCCGAAAACTGCCGGGACTGAGGGTGCGGGTGTGCAATCAGCCCCAGCATTTT,CASSRKLPGLRVRVCNQPQHF
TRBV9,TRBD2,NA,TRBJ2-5,TGTGCCAGCAGCGTAAGGGGACTAGCGGGAGCGGGGGAGACCCAGTACTTC,CASSVRGLAGAGETQYF